These 5 T cell receptor beta chains were sequenced from one sample in a study of immune evolution from preneoplasia to lung adenocarcinoma (dated by TCRdb to the early 2020s). Libraries were prepared through the immunoSEQ multiplex PCR assay. Held by TCRdb, this immuneACCESS table contains in-frame sequences only and omits some clones. Under half of the omission traces to an unresolved V gene where checked; the cause of the rest is unknown. This sample holds about 7,600 clones; roughly 73% were observed only once. The ten top clones hold 7.4% of the sample. The source material was FFPE adjacent normal lung tissue. Receptor source: a person aged 70 to 85 with lung adenocarcinoma.

The chain links TRBV5-1 to TRBJ2-5; 7 nucleotides match TRBD2. The J segment lost 2 bases and the V segment lost 4 bases, leaving 8 bases of the junction unmatched. The CDR3 loop spans 15 amino acids. The germline V gene encodes CDR1 SGHRS and CDR2 YFSETQ. Here the CDR3 reads CASSLETSSQETQYF. The CDR3, as DNA: TGCGCCAGCAGCCTGGAGACTAGCAGTCAAGAGACCCAGTACTTC. Based on the CDR3 plus reference TRBV5-1 and TRBJ2-5, the full variable domain is KAGVTQTPRYLIKTRGQQVTLSCSPISGHRSVSWYQQTPGQGLQFLFEYFSETQRNKGNFPGRFSGRQFSNSRSEMNVSTLELGDSALYLCASSLETSSQETQYFGPGTRLLVL.

The J gene is TRBJ2-7, the V gene TRBV13, with no clear D. The CDR3 spans 15 residues. Trimming removed 2 bases from V and 3 bases from J, with 14 bases in between. Germline assignment: CDR1 PRHDT and CDR2 FYEKMQ (reference sequence). The CDR3: CASSLTAEAYYEQYF. The CDR3 region has the DNA TGTGCCAGCAGCTTAACAGCAGAGGCCTACTACGAGCAGTACTTC.

The V gene is TRBV4-3, the J gene TRBJ1-2, with D possibly TRBD1 on 5 matching bases. The CDR3 consists of 16 residues. Trimming removed 0 bases from V and 0 bases from J, with 11 bases in between. Germline V CDR1 and CDR2: LGHNA, YSLEER. This CDR3 is CASSQDPTGANYGYTF. The DNA for the CDR3 is TGCGCCAGCAGCCAAGACCCCACAGGAGCTAACTATGGCTACACCTTC.

This clone was seen a few times. The chain employs TRBV11-2 and TRBJ1-3, with D maybe TRBD1 (5 bases). The V end lost 0 bases, the J end lost 3 bases, and 9 bases lay between the germline ends. The CDR3 is 15 amino acids. Germline values: CDR1 SGHAT, CDR2 FQNNGV. The CDR3 is CASSLDIRGGNTIYF. The DNA of the CDR3 is TGTGCCAGCAGCTTAGATATAAGGGGTGGAAACACCATATATTTT.

The rearrangement joins TRBV6-1 to TRBJ1-2, with D possibly being TRBD1 (6 bases). Trimming took 1 base from V and 3 from J, leaving 9 bases between them. Germline loops: CDR1 MNHNS, CDR2 SASEGT. This CDR3 has 14 residues. CDR3 bases: TGTGCCAGCAGTGAAGTAGCAGGGGACTATGGCTACACCTTC. The encoded protein is CASSEVAGDYGYTF.